This TCR beta chain is drawn from a study of naive and memory T cell subsets. Regarding the study as a whole: Over 85% of naive TCR sequences appeared only once, unlike memory subsets.

An equimolar mix of two oligonucleotides served as the beta constant-region primer for TRBC1 and TRBC2. TCRdb reanalysed the UMI-ligation and nested PCR reads using MiXCR and keeps one entry per CDR3 protein. The sample lists 120,000 to 150,000 distinct CDR3 sequences, approximately 15% seen once, with 0.14% to 0.15% in the top ten. The CDR3 totals 16 residues. Germline V CDR1 and CDR2: SGHTS, YDEGEE. J gave up 0 bases and V 0 bases, and 4 bases lay outside the gene matches. Sequential positive selection took CD4 T cells first, then CD8 T cells. Notes on this clonotype: Its cognate antigen is unknown.

The receptor was derived from a human donor in good health. Sequencing used naive CD4+ T cells from blood. This chain uses TRBV5-8 with TRBJ2-5; 8 bases are a match to TRBD2. The CDR3: CASSLGSGKYQETQYF. The CDR3 bases are TGTGCCAGCAGCTTGGGTAGCGGGAAGTACCAAGAGACCCAGTACTTC.